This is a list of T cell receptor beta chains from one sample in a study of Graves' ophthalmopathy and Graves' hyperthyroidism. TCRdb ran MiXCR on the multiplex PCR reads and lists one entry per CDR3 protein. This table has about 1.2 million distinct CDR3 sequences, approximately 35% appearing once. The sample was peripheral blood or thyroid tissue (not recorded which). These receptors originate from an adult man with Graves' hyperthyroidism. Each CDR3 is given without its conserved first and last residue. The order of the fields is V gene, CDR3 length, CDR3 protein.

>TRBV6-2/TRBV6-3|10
ASSYSIPEQY
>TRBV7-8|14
ASSFRTGGGTGELF
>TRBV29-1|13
SVDDPFSGANVLT
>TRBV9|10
ASSGKGQELF
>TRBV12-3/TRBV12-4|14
ASSLEGTSYYQPQH
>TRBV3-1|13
ASSQESGPRETQY
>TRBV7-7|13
ASSPQGWAQETQY
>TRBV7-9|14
ASRPIPRTGEETQY
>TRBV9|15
ASSVEVRAGPNTEAF
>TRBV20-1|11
SAVGTGVYEQY
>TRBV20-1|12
SAKGQGKNQPQH
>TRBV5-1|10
ASSSDREGYT
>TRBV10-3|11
AITPEIRQPQH
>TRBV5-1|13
ASSNGLAVLETQY
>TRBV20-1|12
SARDLAGGYGYT
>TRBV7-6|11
ASSLGGLGELF
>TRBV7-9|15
ASSQVGGGVLQETQY
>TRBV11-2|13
ASSLGTGFSYEQY
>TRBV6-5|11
ASGRTGQETQY
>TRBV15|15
ATSRDFERPEKGTQY
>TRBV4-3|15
ASSQDTSAGGLYGYT
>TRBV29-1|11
SVEGLVPETQY
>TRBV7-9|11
ASSLEVTSGYT
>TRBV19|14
ASRTGFGLSNEKLF
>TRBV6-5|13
ASRGLAGRTGELF
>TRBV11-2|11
ASSFDRGGGYT
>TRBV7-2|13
ASRAKDSAYQPQH
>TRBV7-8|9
ASSNSGTQY
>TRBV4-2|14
ASSQVTSGSSYEQY
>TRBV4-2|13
ASSQDMREAYEQY
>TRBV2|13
ASSDGQPNTGELS
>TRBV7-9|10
ASGGFGQPQH
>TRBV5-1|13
ASSKSTRGDTEAF
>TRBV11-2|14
ASSRTGVGYNSPLH
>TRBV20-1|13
SASASARVWETQY
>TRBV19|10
ATRGTNYEQY
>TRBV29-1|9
SAERGHGYT
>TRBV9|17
ASSVASSGGTGGSYEQY
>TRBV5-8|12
ASSLSTDSYEQY
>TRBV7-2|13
ASSLAGRGNTEAF
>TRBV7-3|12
ASRTHPPNTEAF
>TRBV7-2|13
ASSLRRPLDSPLH
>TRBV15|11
ATSRTGGEKLF
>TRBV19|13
ASSEGPTGPYEQY
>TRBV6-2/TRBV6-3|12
ASSYPTENEKLF
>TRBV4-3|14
ASSPTIGVTVYGYT
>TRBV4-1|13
ASSQVDRANQPQH
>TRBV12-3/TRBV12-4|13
ASSKDRGWGETQY
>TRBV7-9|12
ASSARTDMETQY
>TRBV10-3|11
AISEEGRNTIY
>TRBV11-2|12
ASRDFPTNERLF
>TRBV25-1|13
ASSEPGAPNQPQH
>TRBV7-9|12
TSMGRTFFETQY
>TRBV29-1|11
SVATGTVYEQY
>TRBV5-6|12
ASSLAVAFYEQY
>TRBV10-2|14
ASSAPGQTGTDTQY
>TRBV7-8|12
ASSFRGHGEKLF
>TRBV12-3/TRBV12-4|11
ASSQDNWKSYT
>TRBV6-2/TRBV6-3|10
ASSMDGSPLH
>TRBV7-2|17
ASSSGAGTSGRFMDEQY